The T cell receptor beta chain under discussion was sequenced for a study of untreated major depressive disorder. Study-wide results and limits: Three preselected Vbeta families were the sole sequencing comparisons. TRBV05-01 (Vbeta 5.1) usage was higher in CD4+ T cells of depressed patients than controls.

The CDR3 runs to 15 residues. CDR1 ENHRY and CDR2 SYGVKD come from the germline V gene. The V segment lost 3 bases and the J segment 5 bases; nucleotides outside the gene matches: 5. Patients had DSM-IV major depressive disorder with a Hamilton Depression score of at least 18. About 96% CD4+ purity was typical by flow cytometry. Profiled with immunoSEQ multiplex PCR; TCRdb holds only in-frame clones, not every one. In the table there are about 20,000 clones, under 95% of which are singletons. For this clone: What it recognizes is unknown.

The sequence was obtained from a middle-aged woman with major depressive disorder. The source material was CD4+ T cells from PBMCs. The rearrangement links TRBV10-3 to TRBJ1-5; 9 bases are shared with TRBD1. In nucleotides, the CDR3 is TGTGCCATCAGTGATGGACAGGGGAGCTATCAGCCCCAGCATTTT. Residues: CAISDGQGSYQPQHF.